The TCR beta chain under discussion was sequenced for a study of control samples from healthy donors and cancer patients. V shed 8 bases and J shed 6 bases, with 16 bases lying between them. The CDR3 is 12 residues long. Germline assignment: CDR1 GTSNPN and CDR2 SVGIG (reference sequence). Generated by immunoSEQ multiplex PCR, the TCRdb table keeps only in-frame clones and is missing some. This sample carries some 150,000 clones, over 85% of them seen once, and the ten largest clones take 5.5% to 6%. The chain joins TRBV30 to TRBJ1-1; tentatively, D is TRBD1 (5 bases). The receptor comes from a man in his forties in good health. The sample comprised blood. CDR3 in DNA: TGTGCCATTGGTGGGGGGGTGGCTGAAGCTTTCTTT. This encodes CAIGGGVAEAFF.